This is a list of T cell receptor beta chains from one sample in a study of tumor-infiltrating lymphocytes in primary liver carcinoma. TCRdb reanalysed the multiplex PCR reads using MiXCR and keeps one entry per CDR3 protein. The repertoire has roughly 80,000 distinct CDR3 sequences, roughly 71% of them found once; the top ten carry roughly 25%. The sequenced sample consisted of tumor-adjacent normal liver tissue. All receptors derive from a man aged 35-49 years with primary liver carcinoma and hepatitis B virus infection. The conserved cysteine and the conserved F or W are not part of the CDR3 here. Each record gives: V gene, J gene, clone size, CDR3 protein. Size values are once, few and many counts, or a class for expanded clones, and some rows have none.

v_gene: TRBV6-1
j_gene: TRBJ2-3
abundance: .
CDR3aa: SSSEGTGTDTRY

v_gene: TRBV29-1
j_gene: TRBJ1-2
abundance: .
CDR3aa: SVDKGANYDYT

v_gene: TRBV4-1
j_gene: TRBJ2-7
abundance: once
CDR3aa: ASSQAGAGRSCEQY

v_gene: TRBV13
j_gene: TRBJ2-1
abundance: .
CDR3aa: ASSLDTKNEQF

v_gene: TRBV5-1
j_gene: TRBJ1-4
abundance: once
CDR3aa: TSSRRGRNEKLF

v_gene: TRBV6-1
j_gene: TRBJ1-5
abundance: many
CDR3aa: ASSEADQPQH

v_gene: TRBV30
j_gene: TRBJ1-1
abundance: many
CDR3aa: AWLRGFYTEAF

v_gene: TRBV7-9
j_gene: TRBJ1-1
abundance: .
CDR3aa: VSTRVLNTEAF

v_gene: TRBV24-1
j_gene: TRBJ2-6
abundance: once
CDR3aa: TTSDTGTGDSGANVLT

v_gene: TRBV6-6
j_gene: TRBJ1-2
abundance: .
CDR3aa: ASRSGAPDDYT

v_gene: TRBV11-2
j_gene: TRBJ1-5
abundance: once
CDR3aa: TSSLKGGLTNQPQH

v_gene: TRBV5-5
j_gene: TRBJ2-5
abundance: .
CDR3aa: ASSLAGRRWENQY

v_gene: TRBV6-2/TRBV6-3
j_gene: .
abundance: .
CDR3aa: VTQGDGNQPQY

v_gene: TRBV4-2
j_gene: TRBJ2-2
abundance: .
CDR3aa: ASNPGGYSGELF

v_gene: TRBV11-2
j_gene: TRBJ2-2
abundance: .
CDR3aa: ASRLLGADTGELF

v_gene: TRBV6-2/TRBV6-3
j_gene: TRBJ2-2
abundance: .
CDR3aa: ASCHFLSGELF

v_gene: TRBV12-3/TRBV12-4
j_gene: TRBJ2-1
abundance: .
CDR3aa: GSRGSGQSYNEQF

v_gene: TRBV28
j_gene: TRBJ1-5
abundance: .
CDR3aa: ATLGSNQPQH

v_gene: TRBV6-2/TRBV6-3
j_gene: TRBJ2-3
abundance: .
CDR3aa: ASNRGGSDTDTLY

v_gene: TRBV4-2
j_gene: TRBJ2-2
abundance: .
CDR3aa: ASITGGYTGDLL

v_gene: TRBV11-1
j_gene: TRBJ2-7
abundance: .
CDR3aa: DRSFSDVRAGDEQY

v_gene: TRBV6-1
j_gene: .
abundance: .
CDR3aa: ASSEIGDQSQY

v_gene: TRBV4-1
j_gene: TRBJ2-1
abundance: .
CDR3aa: ASSLGQGAVGGQF

v_gene: TRBV4-2
j_gene: TRBJ1-5
abundance: .
CDR3aa: VSSQEPGISDQPQH

v_gene: TRBV4-2
j_gene: TRBJ2-5
abundance: once
CDR3aa: ARIQDRDGQKTQY

v_gene: TRBV5-4
j_gene: TRBJ2-1
abundance: .
CDR3aa: ASSTPGQLSYDEEF

v_gene: TRBV6-5
j_gene: TRBJ1-6
abundance: few
CDR3aa: ASSTTARNSPLH

v_gene: TRBV11-2
j_gene: TRBJ2-1
abundance: .
CDR3aa: ASSSDRGNEQS

v_gene: TRBV10-3
j_gene: TRBJ1-1
abundance: .
CDR3aa: AIIGMVDTEAF

v_gene: TRBV4-2
j_gene: TRBJ2-7
abundance: .
CDR3aa: ASSQGRIPSYEQY

v_gene: TRBV7-9
j_gene: TRBJ1-2
abundance: .
CDR3aa: ASSSGTDPYGYT

v_gene: TRBV6-2/TRBV6-3
j_gene: TRBJ2-6
abundance: .
CDR3aa: ASSSHGSSGTNVLT

v_gene: TRBV12-3/TRBV12-4
j_gene: TRBJ2-7
abundance: .
CDR3aa: ASSLAGPINYEHY

v_gene: TRBV6-6
j_gene: TRBJ2-7
abundance: .
CDR3aa: ASSHDTYGNYEQS

v_gene: TRBV11-1
j_gene: TRBJ2-4
abundance: .
CDR3aa: ASSLPGTSGTKNIQY

v_gene: TRBV6-1
j_gene: TRBJ2-5
abundance: .
CDR3aa: ASNDLQGKQETQC

v_gene: TRBV4-2
j_gene: TRBJ1-1
abundance: .
CDR3aa: ASSHKAAMNTEAF

v_gene: TRBV15
j_gene: TRBJ1-2
abundance: .
CDR3aa: ATGQGNYGYT

v_gene: TRBV2
j_gene: TRBJ1-3
abundance: few
CDR3aa: ASGTQGFGNTIY

v_gene: TRBV12-3/TRBV12-4
j_gene: TRBJ2-7
abundance: .
CDR3aa: ASSLDPSSYEQY

v_gene: TRBV7-8
j_gene: TRBJ2-4
abundance: .
CDR3aa: AILGSKEGKNIQY

v_gene: TRBV6-2/TRBV6-3
j_gene: TRBJ2-1
abundance: few
CDR3aa: ASSYRGNGYNEQF

v_gene: TRBV29-1
j_gene: TRBJ1-1
abundance: once
CDR3aa: SVGGTPSSPEAF

v_gene: TRBV12-3/TRBV12-4
j_gene: TRBJ1-5
abundance: few
CDR3aa: TSRSRGGQGNQPQH

v_gene: TRBV6-2/TRBV6-3
j_gene: TRBJ2-3
abundance: few
CDR3aa: VSRPSADTQY

v_gene: TRBV29-1
j_gene: TRBJ2-3
abundance: .
CDR3aa: SVEEDVTDTRY

v_gene: TRBV10-3
j_gene: TRBJ2-3
abundance: .
CDR3aa: AIRRGRTDTQY